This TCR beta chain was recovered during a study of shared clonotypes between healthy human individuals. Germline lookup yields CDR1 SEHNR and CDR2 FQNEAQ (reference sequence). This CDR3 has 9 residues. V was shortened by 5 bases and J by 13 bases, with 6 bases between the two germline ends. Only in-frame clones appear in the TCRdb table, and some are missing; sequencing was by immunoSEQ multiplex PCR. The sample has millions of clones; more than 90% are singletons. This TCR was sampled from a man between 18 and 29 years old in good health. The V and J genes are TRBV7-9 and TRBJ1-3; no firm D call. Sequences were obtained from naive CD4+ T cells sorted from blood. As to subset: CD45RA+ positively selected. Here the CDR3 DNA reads TGTGCCAGCAGCGAGGGTATATATTTT. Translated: CASSEGIYF.